The clone carrying this TCR beta chain has a count of ten or more. These data belong to a study of T cell repertoires in cytomegalovirus infection. TCRdb re-analysed the reads in MiXCR, keeping a single row per CDR3 protein. The sample includes over 450,000 distinct CDR3 sequences, approximately 10% seen only once; the top ten take more than 8.5%. V shed 4 bases and J 7 bases; nucleotides not matched to a gene: 9. This CDR3 is built from 14 residues. The germline V gene encodes CDR1 SGHTA and CDR2 FQGNSA. J is TRBJ2-7 and V is TRBV7-2, with TRBD2 matching 8 bases. The origin of this receptor is a human donor in good health (CMV status not recorded). Some clones in this sample may be carry-over from other donors' samples. Sequenced sample: PBMCs. The CDR3 DNA follows: TGTGCCAGCAGCTCCCCAGCGGGAGTGGGTGAGCAGTACTTC. It codes for CASSSPAGVGEQYF.